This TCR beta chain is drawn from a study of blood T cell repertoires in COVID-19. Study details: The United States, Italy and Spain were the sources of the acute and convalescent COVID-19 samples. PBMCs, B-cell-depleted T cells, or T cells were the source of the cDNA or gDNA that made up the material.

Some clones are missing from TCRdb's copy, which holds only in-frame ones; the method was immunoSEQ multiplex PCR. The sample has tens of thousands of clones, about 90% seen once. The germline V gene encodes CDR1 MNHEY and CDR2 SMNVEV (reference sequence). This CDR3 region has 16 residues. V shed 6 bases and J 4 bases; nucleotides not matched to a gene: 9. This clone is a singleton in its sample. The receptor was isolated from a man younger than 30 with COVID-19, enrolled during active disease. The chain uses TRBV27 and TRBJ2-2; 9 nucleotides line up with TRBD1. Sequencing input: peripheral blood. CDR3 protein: CASSPRGQGGTGELFF. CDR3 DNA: TGTGCCAGCAGCCCGAGGGGACAGGGAGGCACCGGGGAGCTGTTTTTT.